These T cell receptor beta chains were read from a single sample in a study of CD8+ T cells in alopecia areata. TCRdb's copy holds only in-frame clones and misses some; the assay was immunoSEQ multiplex PCR. This sample yields roughly 220,000 clones, of which approximately 72% are seen a single time; 0.95% to 1.5% belongs to the top ten. The sequences come from CD4+ T cells sorted from blood, collected at week 44, from a patient treated with tofacitinib. Source of these receptors: a human donor with alopecia areata. CDR3s include the opening cysteine and the closing phenylalanine or tryptophan.

>TRBV5-1|TRBJ2-1
CASSSRTSGLTYNEQFF
>TRBV7-9|TRBJ2-3
CASSPSSAGMGADTQYF
>TRBV19|TRBJ1-6
CASSVSGTHNSPLHF
>TRBV10-3|TRBJ1-6
CASRAGDSPLHF
>TRBV5-1|TRBJ2-1
CASSSGYREGNEQFF
>TRBV29-1|TRBJ2-1
CSVTNFARATYNEQFF
>TRBV29-1|TRBJ1-1
CSVVGRYSVEAFF
>TRBV7-2|TRBJ2-4
CASSSRMGAKNIQYF
>TRBV29-1|TRBJ2-7
CSVEDNGDEQYF
>TRBV30|TRBJ2-5
CAWSVDETQYF
>TRBV18|TRBJ1-6
CASSPKTAYNSPLHF
>TRBV4-3|TRBJ1-4
CASSKTLSGQNEKLFF
>TRBV29-1|TRBJ2-4
CSVAPRAKNIQYF
>TRBV6-1|TRBJ2-3
CATTSRTYSTDTQYF
>TRBV29-1|TRBJ1-2
CSVTTGPNNYGYTF
>TRBV7-2|TRBJ2-2
CASTGFNTGELFF
>TRBV2|TRBJ2-7
CASSTRTAYEQYF
>TRBV29-1|TRBJ1-2
CSVADRGHEGYTF
>TRBV2|TRBJ2-7
CASSDGTGSYEQYF
>TRBV7-2|TRBJ1-2
CASSLDRVYGYTF
>TRBV9|TRBJ2-7
CASSPRGVSSYEQYF
>TRBV30|TRBJ2-3
CAWSAPKTGGTDTQYF
>TRBV7-2|TRBJ2-3
CASSLTSGSTDTQYF
>TRBV6-6|TRBJ1-1
CASSSGWGRMGTEAFF
>TRBV7-2|TRBJ2-3
CASSRHRAPDTQYF
>TRBV7-2|TRBJ2-1
CASSLDWASGNEQFF
>TRBV13|TRBJ2-1
CASSLRQAGTYNEQFF
>TRBV15|TRBJ2-1
CATSSRLAGRNEQFF
>TRBV7-2|TRBJ1-2
CASSSYRGGGSYGYTF
>TRBV29-1|TRBJ2-3
CSVEAQGRVGLATDTQYF
>TRBV30|TRBJ2-6
CAWRRRGISGANVLTF
>TRBV20-1|TRBJ2-3
CSARGEGAQYF
>TRBV25-1|TRBJ2-7
CASSDGGYSGEQYF
>TRBV9|TRBJ2-1
CASSGSGGESYNEQFF
>TRBV4-3|TRBJ2-7
CASSQPGQGAEEQYF
>TRBV29-1|TRBJ2-3
CSVGSSERTDTQYF
>TRBV7-2|TRBJ2-5
CASSLALLETQYF